The T cell receptor beta chain under discussion was sequenced for a study of cytomegalovirus exposure and HLA in healthy donors. General study findings and limits: Excluded: some indistinguishable V segments such as TRBV6-2 and TRBV6-3. Across donors, most TCRs were seen rarely, yet some public ones were widespread.

The PCR ran on 60 Vbeta and 13 Jbeta primers. Here immunoSEQ multiplex PCR was the method, and the copy in TCRdb shows in-frame clones only, minus some. The sample records 85,000 to 100,000 clones, roughly 63% being singletons. Comments on this clone: Its specificity is unknown.

Trimming took 0 bases from V and 4 from J, leaving 12 bases between them. Germline V lookup: CDR1 LGHNA, CDR2 YNFKEQ. The CDR3 has 15 residues. This sequence was found in a man in his forties or fifties in good health and CMV-seronegative. The chain combines TRBV4-2 with TRBJ2-5, with D possibly being TRBD2 (5 bases). Sequencing was done on a sample of PBMCs. CDR3 sequence reads: CASSQDLARVETQYF. The CDR3 DNA sequence: TGTGCCAGCAGCCAAGATCTGGCGAGGGTAGAGACCCAGTACTTC.